What follows are 18 T cell receptor beta chains derived from one specimen sequenced in a study of blood T cell repertoires in COVID-19. The protocol was immunoSEQ multiplex PCR, while the TCRdb copy is restricted to in-frame clones and leaves out a portion. The sample carries around 150,000 clones, around 80% recorded once. Sequenced sample: PBMCs or T cells enriched from blood (not recorded which). The receptors here all came from a woman between 55 and 75 years old who had recovered from COVID-19.

The chain couples TRBV6-6 to TRBJ1-5; D call uncertain. This CDR3 contains 14 residues. The germline V gene has CDR1 MNHNY and CDR2 SVGAGI (reference sequence). Deletions cut 0 bases from V and 2 bases from J, with 5 bases between. CDR3 loop: CASSYSSGNQPQHF. The CDR3 DNA reads as TGTGCCAGCAGTTACTCTTCGGGCAATCAGCCCCAGCATTTT.

Concerning this clone: This same CDR3 is encoded by further DNA sequences in the sample. The rearrangement links TRBV18 to TRBJ2-7, with 8 bases identical to TRBD1. This CDR3 is built from 13 residues. The germline V gene has CDR1 KGHSH and CDR2 LQKENI. The trim removed 2 bases at V and 3 bases at J, leaving 0 bases unmatched. CDR3 region: CASSPGTGYEQYF. The CDR3 region has the DNA TGTGCCAGCTCACCAGGGACAGGCTACGAGCAGTACTTC.

In this sample, this clone turned up a few times. The gene calls are TRBV4-1 and TRBJ1-5; TRBD1 matches at 7 bases. The germline V gene encodes CDR1 MGHRA and CDR2 YSYEKL. J was trimmed by 0 bases and V by 4 bases; bases with no gene match: 6. The CDR3 loop spans 16 amino acids. CDR3 in amino acids: CASSLREGASNQPQHF. The CDR3 DNA is TGCGCCAGCAGCCTACGGGAGGGGGCTAGCAATCAGCCCCAGCATTTT.

Of note for this clone: A junction boundary mismatches the germline segment, possibly from a read error. Other DNA sequences within the sample encode an identical CDR3. The chain has TRBV19 and TRBJ1-2; the match to TRBD1 covers 11 bases. This CDR3 comprises 18 residues. In germline, CDR1 is LNHDA, CDR2 SQIVND (reference sequence). CDR3 nucleotides: TGTGCTAGTAGTATCCCCCCGGACAGGGGGCTGGTGGGTCTTGGCTACACCTTC. This sequence encodes CASSIPPDRGLVGLGYTF.

V usage is TRBV19 and J usage is TRBJ1-2; 7 bases fit TRBD1. Germline values: CDR1 LNHDA, CDR2 SQIVND (reference sequence). Unmatched junction bases numbered 8, after V lost 5 bases and J lost 2 bases. This CDR3 has 15 amino acids. This CDR3 is CASSVTKQGNYGYTF. In nucleotides, the CDR3 is TGTGCCAGTAGTGTCACTAAACAGGGGAACTATGGCTACACCTTC. Complete variable domain (other parts from reference TRBV19 and TRBJ1-2): DGGITQSPKYLFRKEGQNVTLSCEQNLNHDAMYWYRQDPGQGLRLIYYSQIVNDFQKGDIAEGYSVSREKKESFPLTVTSAQKNPTAFYLCASSVTKQGNYGYTFGSGTRLTVV.

The chain carries TRBV18 and TRBJ1-3; TRBD1 matches at 7 bases. With 8 bases clipped from V and 2 bases from J, the junction kept 6 bases outside the gene matches. Germline CDR1 is KGHSH and CDR2 is LQKENI. The CDR3 length is 14 residues. The CDR3 DNA follows: TGTGCCAGCGCCTCGACAGGGACTGGAAACACCATATATTTT. Protein product: CASASTGTGNTIYF.

The V gene is TRBV6-5, the J gene TRBJ1-5; 10 nucleotides agree with TRBD1. The V gene's germline CDR1 is MNHEY and CDR2 SVGAGI. CDR3 length equals 15 residues. Trimming at V came to 9 bases and at J to 0 bases, leaving 5 bases not matched to a gene. Written as DNA, the CDR3 is TGTGCCAGGAGGACAGGGGGTGATAGCAATCAGCCCCAGCATTTT. This gives the protein CARRTGGDSNQPQHF.

This rearrangement joins TRBV4-1 to TRBJ1-2, with TRBD1 as a possible D gene (6 bases). The CDR3 has 14 residues. The germline gives CDR1 MGHRA, CDR2 YSYEKL. Trimming removed 4 bases at V and 1 base at J, with 10 bases between. The CDR3 DNA sequence: TGCGCCAGCAGCCTAGGACAGAATAACTATGGCTACACCTTC. It yields the protein CASSLGQNNYGYTF.

This clone has only a few counts. J is TRBJ1-2 and V is TRBV6-5; 7 bases align to TRBD1. The germline V gene encodes CDR1 MNHEY and CDR2 SVGAGI. The CDR3 length is 13 residues. With V trimmed by 5 bases and J by 8 bases, 8 bases remained unmatched. This chain's CDR3 is CASSPTTGKGYTF. The CDR3 DNA reads TGTGCCAGCAGTCCAACGACAGGGAAGGGCTACACCTTC.

The DNA of the CDR3 is TGCAGTGCTAGTTCTGGCGGGGGGGCCCCAGAGACCCAGTACTTC. Translation: CSASSGGGAPETQYF. The V call is TRBV20-1, the J call TRBJ2-5; 9 bases match TRBD2. Germline V gives CDR1 DFQATT, CDR2 SNEGSKA (reference sequence). The CDR3 runs 15 residues. With V trimmed by 3 bases and J by 4 bases, 9 bases remained unmatched.

V gene TRBV19 combines with J gene TRBJ1-1; 8 nucleotides align to TRBD1. V was clipped by 4 bases and J by 4 bases; unmatched bases: 8. This CDR3 has 15 amino acids. Germline V CDR1 and CDR2: LNHDA, SQIVND (reference sequence). The CDR3 DNA reads as TGTGCCAGTAGTACCCGGACAGGGCCCGTCACTGAAGCTTTCTTT. This gives the protein CASSTRTGPVTEAFF.

The chain recombines TRBV5-5 with TRBJ2-7; tentative D call: TRBD2 (5 bases). Trimming cost V 4 bases and J 6 bases, with 20 bases left between them. The CDR3 is made up of 15 amino acids. Per the germline V gene, CDR1 is SGHKS and CDR2 is YYEKEE (reference sequence). In DNA, the CDR3 is TGTGCCAGCAGCATACTCGTAGGTGAGGCGGGCGAGCAGTACTTC. Protein product: CASSILVGEAGEQYF.

The chain couples TRBV27 to TRBJ1-5, with a tentative D call TRBD1 (6 bases). Trimming shortened V by 6 bases and J by 6 bases, and 18 bases separated the two germline ends. Germline V CDR1 and CDR2: MNHEY, SMNVEV (reference sequence). This CDR3 has 15 amino acids. In DNA form, the CDR3 reads TGTGCCAGCAGGCGCTCGGGGGGCCAGAGTCAGCCCCAGCATTTT. Translating gives CASRRSGGQSQPQHF.

CDR3 region: CASSPRGPMNTEAFF. As DNA, the CDR3 is TGTGCCAGCAGCCCAAGAGGGCCGATGAACACTGAAGCTTTCTTT. This rearrangement joins TRBV7-9 to TRBJ1-1; D not resolved. Trimming removed 5 bases at V and 0 bases at J, with 13 bases between. This CDR3 spans 15 amino acids. Looked up from germline, CDR1 is SEHNR and CDR2 is FQNEAQ (reference sequence). Based on the CDR3 plus reference TRBV7-9 and TRBJ1-1, the full variable domain is DTGVSQNPRHKITKRGQNVTFRCDPISEHNRLYWYRQTLGQGPEFLTYFQNEAQLEKSRLLSDRFSAERPKGSFSTLEIQRTEQGDSAMYLCASSPRGPMNTEAFFGQGTRLTVV.

The gene calls are TRBV24-1 and TRBJ2-7; the D gene is possibly TRBD2 (5 bases). The V end was cut by 2 bases, the J end by 3 bases, with 10 bases between. This CDR3 contains 14 residues. Germline V gives CDR1 KGHDR, CDR2 SFDVKD. CDR3 amino acids: CATSDSGLVYEQYF. The CDR3 DNA is TGTGCCACCAGTGATTCGGGGTTGGTCTACGAGCAGTACTTC.

V is TRBV10-3 and J is TRBJ1-2; 8 bases agree with TRBD1. The V and J ends lost 7 bases and 6 bases, in that order; junction bases with no gene match: 13. CDR1 and CDR2 (germline): ENHRY, SYGVKD. This CDR3 comprises 15 residues. The CDR3 region is CAITKSGQELNGYTF. CDR3 DNA: TGTGCCATCACTAAATCGGGACAGGAACTAAATGGCTACACCTTC.

The V gene is TRBV11-2, the J gene TRBJ1-5; 8 nucleotides match TRBD1. V was clipped by 5 bases and J by 0 bases; unmatched bases: 9. The germline gives CDR1 SGHAT, CDR2 FQNNGV. This CDR3 comprises 17 residues. The CDR3 here is CASSPGTGVYSNQPQHF. DNA for the CDR3: TGTGCCAGCAGCCCCGGGACAGGAGTTTATAGCAATCAGCCCCAGCATTTT.

V gene TRBV6-2 or TRBV6-3 combines with J gene TRBJ2-2; weak D call: TRBD2 (6 bases). V was clipped by 5 bases and J by 5 bases, with 15 bases between them. Germline lookup yields CDR1 MNHEY and CDR2 SVGEGT. The CDR3 is 15 residues long. This CDR3 reads CASSPEKGGTGELFF. CDR3 DNA: TGTGCCAGCAGTCCGGAAAAGGGAGGAACCGGGGAGCTGTTTTTT.